This TCR beta chain was identified in a study of shared clonotypes between healthy human individuals (dated by TCRdb to 2018 to 2020). Looking at the study overall: A couple of women and a few men aged 18 to 49 years were included in the cohort. To increase sequencing depth and limit assay-specific biases, TCR repertoire library preparation and sequencing were carried out by different laboratories using diverse techniques. Per donor, three plates each were used for CD4 naive and CD4 memory, two for CD8 naive, and one for CD8 memory. Per donor, leukapheresis produced somewhere between about 0.9 and 9 billion PBMCs. To estimate repertoire size and how much clonotypes are shared between individuals, the study performed deep sequencing of blood TCR repertoires from roughly five healthy adults.

Using the deep immunoSEQ assay, multiplex PCR amplified TCR CDR3 regions from genomic DNA. Extracted genomic DNA from each cell subset was distributed evenly across all wells of several immunoSEQ 96-well plates, and each plate was treated as a replicate. For sorted subsets, roughly 200 ng of genomic DNA, equivalent to around 29,000 T cell genomes, went into each replicate PCR. The purified libraries were quantified using a Qubit 3.0 fluorometer, sized with a Bioanalyzer 2100, and then quantified again using the KAPA Library Quantification kit. A separate single-read 150-cycle Illumina NextSeq 550 flow cell was used to sequence each immunoSEQ 96-well plate. The study's processing was this. Because only junctional sequences without quality scores were contained in the immunoSEQ output, filtering matching that applied to full-length reads could not be performed. Sequences were annotated with PyIR, a Python wrapper for IgBLAST v1.9, and V/J genes and CDR3 were assigned using IMGT germline references. Any read was removed if the V/J assignment was weak (E-value above 1e-6), the CDR3 was missing, or the read contained stop codons, out-of-frame junctions, or ambiguous translated residues. V3J clonotypes were defined as sequences sharing the same inferred V gene, J gene, and CDR3 amino acid sequence. The percentage overlap between two repertoires was calculated by dividing the number of shared unique clonotypes by the size of the smaller repertoire. Repertoire richness was assessed with RTK rarefaction, the Chao1 estimator, and Recon v2.1 estimates of unobserved clonotypes. OLGA was used to compute generation probabilities for all TCRbeta clonotypes that the gDNA method yielded from a handful of donors. Held by TCRdb, this immuneACCESS table contains in-frame sequences only and omits some clones. Under half of the omission traces to an unresolved V gene where checked; the cause of the rest is unknown. The V and J calls and the clone size are those of that table, but D and trimming were determined from the DNA. This sample comprises around 2,000,000 clones, about 93% of them detected only once. Under 2% of the sample is held by the ten biggest clonotypes.

Based on the germline V gene, the CDR1 and CDR2 sequences are MDHEN and SYDVKM. The cysteine opens and the phenylalanine closes a CDR3 of 15 amino acids. The read is trimmed to its CDR3 DNA, 45 bases read in frame from base 1. The germline ends are 17 bases apart after V is trimmed by 8 bases and J by 2 bases. CD8 naive samples were obtained by positive selection for CCR7 among CD45RO-negative cells, yielding a CD45RA+CCR7+ population from which TemRA cells were excluded. Healthy HIV-negative adults with no recently reported acute infections or vaccinations were included as donors. Every donor was a Caucasian adult living in Nashville, Tennessee, USA. Blood was obtained by leukapheresis, after which PBMCs were separated by Ficoll-Histopaque density gradient centrifugation and cryopreserved in liquid nitrogen vapor phase. Analytical flow cytometry was used to check the purity and quantity of every magnetically sorted T cell population. Genomic DNA was isolated from every sorted fraction and measured by UV absorbance on a Nanodrop 2000c.

Broad study findings and their caveats: Compared with non-shared clonotypes, the clonotypes found in all four sorted-subset donors had higher generation probabilities. The genetic and exposure-history diversity represented was limited by the small number of donors. Naive subsets generally had larger estimated clonotype richness than memory subsets. Rarefaction of sorted-subset datasets indicated incomplete sequencing despite the large sequencing depth. Based on pairwise subsampling, the degree of clonotype sharing among donors was expected to be affected by sequencing depth. When several donors were compared, the shared fraction of clonotypes was about 5.4% for naive CD4, about 4% for naive CD8, 2.3% for memory CD4, and 0.3% to 0.5% for memory CD8. Only blood was sampled, and tissue TCR repertoires likely differ from those in blood.

Of note for this clone: Its antigen remains unidentified. No clone much larger than this one lies a single base away; base qualities are absent.

The clonotype comes from a man between 18 and 29 years old in good health. Some clones in this sample may be carry-over from other donors' samples. Recombination joined TRBV28 with TRBJ2-3, with the D gene call left open. What was sequenced was naive CD8+ T cells from PBMCs. The cell subset or site label for this specimen denotes: CD45RA+CCR7+. This receptor has the CDR3 CASLISGNPTDTQYF. The nucleotide sequence reads TGTGCCAGCTTGATTTCCGGCAATCCCACAGATACGCAGTATTTT.